The rows below give T cell receptor beta chains drawn from one sample of a study of Graves' ophthalmopathy and Graves' hyperthyroidism. TCRdb used MiXCR to reprocess the multiplex PCR reads, holding one entry per CDR3 protein. The top ten hold around 3% of the sample, which has about 400,000 distinct CDR3 sequences, around 21% seen once. Sequencing was performed on peripheral blood. The receptor set was obtained from a woman aged 18-29 years with stable Graves' hyperthyroidism. Both conserved end residues are part of each CDR3. The order of the fields is clone size, D gene, V gene, J gene, CDR3 protein, CDR3 DNA. The D gene is left open where the match is weak. Some rows mark clone size as missing; the rest say once, few, many or name a class of expanded clone.

clone size: .
D gene: TRBD2
V gene: TRBV5-1
J gene: TRBJ2-5
CDR3 protein: CASSLAGTNQETQYF
CDR3 DNA: TGCGCCAGCAGCTTGGCCGGGACTAACCAAGAGACCCAGTACTTC

clone size: many
D gene: .
V gene: TRBV30
J gene: TRBJ1-5
CDR3 protein: CAWADSNQPQHF
CDR3 DNA: TGTGCCTGGGCAGATAGCAATCAGCCCCAGCATTTT

clone size: many
D gene: .
V gene: TRBV28
J gene: TRBJ1-2
CDR3 protein: CASSLSIHGYTF
CDR3 DNA: TGTGCCAGCAGTTTATCAATCCATGGCTACACCTTC

clone size: few
D gene: TRBD1
V gene: TRBV6-1
J gene: TRBJ1-1
CDR3 protein: CASSRTGRMNTEAFF
CDR3 DNA: TGTGCCAGCAGTAGGACAGGGCGGATGAACACTGAAGCTTTCTTT

clone size: many
D gene: .
V gene: TRBV30
J gene: TRBJ2-2
CDR3 protein: CAWSFETGELFF
CDR3 DNA: TGTGCCTGGAGTTTTGAGACCGGGGAGCTGTTTTTT

clone size: .
D gene: .
V gene: TRBV5-1
J gene: TRBJ1-5
CDR3 protein: CASSLLPGGRWDQPQHF
CDR3 DNA: TGCGCCAGCAGCTTGTTACCTGGGGGCCGATGGGATCAGCCCCAGCATTTT

clone size: .
D gene: TRBD1
V gene: TRBV6-5
J gene: TRBJ1-5
CDR3 protein: CASSHPGQGNNQPQHF
CDR3 DNA: TGTGCCAGCAGTCACCCGGGACAGGGGAACAATCAGCCCCAGCATTTT

clone size: many
D gene: TRBD1
V gene: TRBV20-1
J gene: TRBJ2-7
CDR3 protein: CSARSLRGSYEQYF
CDR3 DNA: TGCAGTGCTAGATCCCTCAGGGGGTCCTACGAGCAGTACTTC

clone size: many
D gene: .
V gene: TRBV20-1
J gene: TRBJ2-5
CDR3 protein: CSASSGGETQYF
CDR3 DNA: TGCAGTGCTAGTTCAGGAGGGGAGACCCAGTACTTC

clone size: many
D gene: TRBD2
V gene: TRBV6-5
J gene: TRBJ2-7
CDR3 protein: CASSFLSGRPHEQYF
CDR3 DNA: TGTGCCAGCAGTTTTCTTAGCGGGAGACCCCACGAGCAGTACTTC

clone size: many
D gene: .
V gene: TRBV20-1
J gene: TRBJ1-1
CDR3 protein: CSAKELGDTEAFF
CDR3 DNA: TGCAGTGCCAAAGAATTAGGGGACACTGAAGCTTTCTTT

clone size: .
D gene: .
V gene: TRBV6-5
J gene: TRBJ1-1
CDR3 protein: CASSYGHENTEAFF
CDR3 DNA: TGTGCCAGCAGTTACGGACACGAGAACACTGAAGCTTTCTTT

clone size: many
D gene: .
V gene: TRBV6-1
J gene: TRBJ2-7
CDR3 protein: CASSGRYTSYEQYF
CDR3 DNA: TGTGCCAGCAGTGGGCGATACACCTCCTACGAGCAGTACTTC

clone size: .
D gene: .
V gene: TRBV19
J gene: TRBJ1-5
CDR3 protein: CASRAVDQPQHF
CDR3 DNA: TGTGCCAGTAGAGCGGTGGATCAGCCCCAGCATTTT

clone size: once
D gene: .
V gene: TRBV6-1
J gene: TRBJ1-2
CDR3 protein: CASSEIKILNYGYTF
CDR3 DNA: TGTGCCAGCAGTGAAATCAAGATTTTAAACTATGGCTACACCTTC

clone size: many
D gene: .
V gene: TRBV12-3/TRBV12-4
J gene: TRBJ1-5
CDR3 protein: CASSLWGAGSYSNQPQHF
CDR3 DNA: TGTGCCAGCAGTTTGTGGGGTGCGGGTTCATATAGCAATCAGCCCCAGCATTTT

clone size: many
D gene: .
V gene: TRBV5-1
J gene: TRBJ2-7
CDR3 protein: CASSPTDAVGEQYF
CDR3 DNA: TGCGCCAGCAGTCCCACGGACGCCGTGGGGGAGCAGTACTTC

clone size: many
D gene: .
V gene: TRBV2
J gene: TRBJ1-1
CDR3 protein: CASRFMEGLNTEAFF
CDR3 DNA: TGTGCCAGCAGATTTATGGAGGGGCTGAACACTGAAGCTTTCTTT

clone size: .
D gene: .
V gene: TRBV9
J gene: TRBJ1-1
CDR3 protein: CASSVGLPLQDTEAFF
CDR3 DNA: TGTGCCAGCAGCGTAGGTCTCCCTCTTCAGGACACTGAAGCTTTCTTT

clone size: many
D gene: .
V gene: TRBV14
J gene: TRBJ1-1
CDR3 protein: CASSIWGTEAFF
CDR3 DNA: TGTGCCAGCAGTATCTGGGGGACTGAAGCTTTCTTT

clone size: many
D gene: .
V gene: TRBV12-3/TRBV12-4
J gene: TRBJ2-7
CDR3 protein: CASSLVGFEQYF
CDR3 DNA: TGTGCCAGCAGTTTAGTGGGGTTCGAGCAGTACTTC

clone size: many
D gene: TRBD1
V gene: TRBV11-1
J gene: TRBJ2-7
CDR3 protein: CASSRTGTGSSYEQYF
CDR3 DNA: TGTGCCAGCAGCAGAACCGGGACAGGGAGCTCCTACGAGCAGTACTTC

clone size: many
D gene: .
V gene: TRBV4-1
J gene: TRBJ2-7
CDR3 protein: CASSPRGRSYEQYF
CDR3 DNA: TGCGCCAGCAGCCCGCGAGGGCGGAGCTACGAGCAGTACTTC

clone size: .
D gene: TRBD2
V gene: TRBV7-9
J gene: TRBJ2-5
CDR3 protein: CASSRIGGGFQETQYF
CDR3 DNA: TGTGCCAGCAGCCGGATTGGGGGGGGGTTCCAAGAGACCCAGTACTTC

clone size: .
D gene: TRBD1
V gene: TRBV6-1
J gene: TRBJ1-1
CDR3 protein: CASIPDRDAAEAFF
CDR3 DNA: TGTGCCAGCATCCCCGACAGGGATGCGGCTGAAGCTTTCTTT

clone size: many
D gene: TRBD2
V gene: TRBV4-1
J gene: TRBJ2-5
CDR3 protein: CASSQGQGGVETQYF
CDR3 DNA: TGCGCCAGCAGCCAGGGTCAGGGAGGGGTGGAGACCCAGTACTTC

clone size: many
D gene: .
V gene: TRBV25-1
J gene: TRBJ2-7
CDR3 protein: CASSEVGHRTNSWDEQYF
CDR3 DNA: TGTGCCAGCAGTGAAGTAGGTCACCGGACAAACTCATGGGACGAGCAGTACTTC

clone size: many
D gene: .
V gene: TRBV20-1
J gene: TRBJ1-3
CDR3 protein: CSARFGHLSGNTIYF
CDR3 DNA: TGCAGTGCTAGATTCGGACACCTCTCTGGAAACACCATATATTTT

clone size: many
D gene: .
V gene: TRBV19
J gene: TRBJ1-5
CDR3 protein: CASRRGFNQPQHF
CDR3 DNA: TGTGCCAGTAGGAGAGGCTTCAATCAGCCCCAGCATTTT

clone size: many
D gene: .
V gene: TRBV6-2/TRBV6-3
J gene: TRBJ1-1
CDR3 protein: CASRFRSGNTEAFF
CDR3 DNA: TGTGCCAGCCGCTTTAGGTCGGGGAACACTGAAGCTTTCTTT

clone size: .
D gene: .
V gene: TRBV6-1
J gene: TRBJ2-7
CDR3 protein: CASTYRVEGYEQYF
CDR3 DNA: TGTGCCAGTACGTACAGGGTGGAAGGCTACGAGCAGTACTTC

clone size: many
D gene: .
V gene: TRBV6-5
J gene: TRBJ2-7
CDR3 protein: CASSYFLAGYEQYF
CDR3 DNA: TGTGCCAGCAGTTACTTTCTAGCCGGCTACGAGCAGTACTTC

clone size: .
D gene: TRBD1
V gene: TRBV5-1
J gene: TRBJ2-7
CDR3 protein: CASSLGQGAFEQYF
CDR3 DNA: TGCGCCAGCAGCTTGGGACAGGGGGCGTTCGAGCAGTACTTC

clone size: once
D gene: TRBD1
V gene: TRBV20-1
J gene: TRBJ1-2
CDR3 protein: CSTTGQGDGYTF
CDR3 DNA: TGCAGTACAACGGGACAGGGGGATGGCTACACCTTC

clone size: many
D gene: .
V gene: TRBV12-3/TRBV12-4
J gene: TRBJ2-7
CDR3 protein: CASSRDGGYEQYF
CDR3 DNA: TGTGCCAGCAGCCGGGACGGTGGGTACGAGCAGTACTTC

clone size: few
D gene: TRBD2
V gene: TRBV10-3
J gene: TRBJ2-6
CDR3 protein: CAISLSSGTGANVLTF
CDR3 DNA: TGTGCCATCAGCCTGTCTAGCGGGACTGGGGCCAACGTCCTGACTTTC

clone size: many
D gene: TRBD2
V gene: TRBV20-1
J gene: TRBJ2-7
CDR3 protein: CSARLASGTYEQYF
CDR3 DNA: TGCAGTGCTAGATTGGCTAGCGGGACCTACGAGCAGTACTTC

clone size: many
D gene: .
V gene: TRBV6-5
J gene: TRBJ2-7
CDR3 protein: CASSPLTRRATYEQYF
CDR3 DNA: TGTGCCAGCTCGCCCTTAACTCGCAGGGCGACCTACGAGCAGTACTTC

clone size: many
D gene: TRBD2
V gene: TRBV18
J gene: TRBJ2-7
CDR3 protein: CASSPPGLAGAEQYF
CDR3 DNA: TGTGCCAGCTCACCACCGGGACTAGCGGGAGCCGAGCAGTACTTC

clone size: many
D gene: .
V gene: TRBV12-3/TRBV12-4
J gene: TRBJ1-2
CDR3 protein: CASSPTLRDNWGYTF
CDR3 DNA: TGTGCCAGCAGCCCGACTCTCCGGGACAACTGGGGCTACACCTTC

clone size: many
D gene: .
V gene: TRBV6-1
J gene: TRBJ1-6
CDR3 protein: CASGWDRNSPLHF
CDR3 DNA: TGTGCCAGTGGTTGGGACCGTAATTCACCCCTCCACTTT

clone size: many
D gene: TRBD2
V gene: TRBV2
J gene: TRBJ2-7
CDR3 protein: CASQESGLVTYEQYF
CDR3 DNA: TGTGCCAGCCAAGAGTCGGGACTAGTTACGTACGAGCAGTACTTC

clone size: .
D gene: TRBD1
V gene: TRBV6-5
J gene: TRBJ1-3
CDR3 protein: CASSYSDAGQGNTIYF
CDR3 DNA: TGTGCCAGCAGTTATAGCGATGCGGGACAGGGAAACACCATATATTTT

clone size: many
D gene: .
V gene: TRBV15
J gene: TRBJ2-4
CDR3 protein: CATSRDQATSNIQYF
CDR3 DNA: TGTGCCACCAGCAGAGATCAAGCGACCTCAAACATTCAGTACTTC

clone size: .
D gene: .
V gene: TRBV28
J gene: TRBJ2-5
CDR3 protein: CASSPQGMRETQYF
CDR3 DNA: TGTGCCAGCAGTCCACAGGGTATGAGAGAGACCCAGTACTTC

clone size: .
D gene: .
V gene: TRBV12-5
J gene: TRBJ2-2
CDR3 protein: CASGLGKGRGGELFF
CDR3 DNA: TGTGCTAGTGGTTTGGGGAAGGGACGAGGCGGGGAGCTGTTTTTT

clone size: .
D gene: TRBD2
V gene: TRBV7-8
J gene: TRBJ2-7
CDR3 protein: CASSFGASGQYEQYF
CDR3 DNA: TGTGCCAGCAGCTTTGGGGCTAGCGGTCAGTACGAGCAGTACTTC

clone size: many
D gene: .
V gene: TRBV6-1
J gene: TRBJ1-5
CDR3 protein: CASSEALDGNQPQHF
CDR3 DNA: TGTGCCAGCAGTGAAGCGCTGGACGGCAATCAGCCCCAGCATTTT

clone size: .
D gene: .
V gene: TRBV5-1
J gene: TRBJ2-2
CDR3 protein: CASSLGRGTNTGELFF
CDR3 DNA: TGCGCCAGCAGCTTGGGGCGGGGTACGAACACCGGGGAGCTGTTTTTT

clone size: .
D gene: .
V gene: TRBV19
J gene: TRBJ1-2
CDR3 protein: CASSTDRRGYTF
CDR3 DNA: TGTGCCAGTAGTACAGATCGGCGTGGTTACACCTTC